This entry lists 27 T cell receptor beta chains sequenced from one sample in a study of vaccination effects on CD4 cells after COVID-19. The assay was immunoSEQ multiplex PCR, and TCRdb's table has in-frame clones only and misses some. The table shows approximately 87,000 clones, with roughly 74% occurring only once. Which antigens these TCRs recognize remains unknown. Pools of viral peptides were used by the ViraFEST assay to expand antigen-specific CD4+ T cells ahead of sequencing. Cells that had been cultured for less than 13 days were the source of isolated CD4+ T cells. This sample comprised CD4+ T cells from PBMCs cultured with HCoV-229E spike peptides, obtained before COVID-19 vaccination. The receptors shown here come from a human donor who received a COVID-19 vaccine.

The J gene is TRBJ2-3, the V gene TRBV19, with 13 positions matching TRBD2. Trimming at V came to 3 bases and at J to 5 bases, leaving 5 bases not matched to a gene. The CDR3 is made up of 16 amino acids. Germline V gene sequence: CDR1 LNHDA, CDR2 SQIVND (reference sequence). The CDR3 reads CASSIWGTSGVDTQYF. The CDR3 DNA follows: TGTGCCAGTAGTATTTGGGGGACTAGCGGGGTAGATACGCAGTATTTT.

V usage is TRBV19 and J usage is TRBJ1-4; tentatively, D is TRBD1 (6 bases). CDR3 length: 15 amino acids. V was cut by 4 bases and J by 5 bases, with 14 bases left in between. In germline, CDR1 is LNHDA, CDR2 SQIVND (reference sequence). DNA of the CDR3: TGTGCCAGTAGTACCCCGGACAGTCTCAATGAAAAACTGTTTTTT. Translation: CASSTPDSLNEKLFF.

The J gene is TRBJ2-1, the V gene TRBV19; D remains ambiguous. Germline lookup yields CDR1 LNHDA and CDR2 SQIVND (reference sequence). The CDR3 has 16 amino acids. Deletions cut 2 bases from V and 5 bases from J, with 16 bases between. The CDR3 loop reads CASSIRNRGLNNEQFF. In DNA form, the CDR3 reads TGTGCCAGTAGTATAAGGAACCGCGGCCTCAACAATGAGCAGTTCTTC.

This clone has just a few counts. J is TRBJ1-2 and V is TRBV7-9; no firm D call. Germline values: CDR1 SEHNR, CDR2 FQNEAQ (reference sequence). V lost 1 base and J lost 4, with 10 bases in between. This CDR3 comprises 14 residues. The CDR3 reads CASSLEIVVYGYTF. CDR3 nucleotide sequence: TGTGCCAGCAGCTTAGAGATAGTGGTCTATGGCTACACCTTC.

The chain employs TRBV5-5 and TRBJ2-1; 11 positions agree with TRBD2. Trimming cost V 0 bases and J 6 bases; bases outside gene matches: 5. The germline V gene encodes CDR1 SGHKS and CDR2 YYEKEE (reference sequence). This CDR3 region has 16 residues. The CDR3 sequence: CASSLAGLAGLNEQFF. For the CDR3, the DNA is TGTGCCAGCAGCTTGGCCGGACTAGCGGGCCTCAATGAGCAGTTCTTC. The complete variable domain, with remaining parts taken from reference TRBV5-5 and TRBJ2-1, reads DAGVTQSPTHLIKTRGQQVTLRCSPISGHKSVSWYQQVLGQGPQFIFQYYEKEERGRGNFPDRFSARQFPNYSSELNVNALLLGDSALYLCASSLAGLAGLNEQFFGPGTRLTVL.

This clone has more than one count but fewer than ten. V usage is TRBV5-1 and J usage is TRBJ2-1; 9 bases are a match to TRBD1. This CDR3 is 16 amino acids long. Germline CDR1 and CDR2: SGHRS and YFSETQ. J gave up 3 bases and V 2 bases, and 6 bases lay outside the gene matches. CDR3 bases: TGCGCCAGCAGCTTCCAGGGGGGACAGGGCTACAATGAGCAGTTCTTC. It specifies CASSFQGGQGYNEQFF.

The V and J genes are TRBV19 and TRBJ2-5, with no clear D. Trimming shortened V by 6 bases and J by 4 bases, and 12 bases separated the two germline ends. The V gene's germline CDR1 is LNHDA and CDR2 SQIVND (reference sequence). This CDR3 comprises 13 residues. The CDR3 DNA sequence: TGTGCCAGTAGAATGAGTGAACCAGAGACCCAGTACTTC. Its protein is CASRMSEPETQYF.

The chain joins TRBV27 to TRBJ1-5; 7 nucleotides align to TRBD1. The CDR3 is 17 amino acids. The V and J ends lost 2 bases and 1 base, in that order; junction bases with no gene match: 8. Germline-derived CDR1 and CDR2 are MNHEY and SMNVEV (reference sequence). CDR3 nucleotide sequence: TGTGCCAGCAGTTTACACAGGGGATATGCGAGCAATCAGCCCCAGCATTTT. Its protein is CASSLHRGYASNQPQHF.

This clone was found a few times. V is TRBV6-5 and J is TRBJ1-5; unclear D gene. Germline CDR1 MNHEY, CDR2 SVGAGI. The CDR3 is 14 residues long. V was pared by 2 bases and J by 4 bases, with 9 bases between. The DNA for the CDR3 is TGTGCCAGCAGTTACGTGGGAGGAAATCAGCCCCAGCATTTT. Encoded protein: CASSYVGGNQPQHF.

The gene calls are TRBV4-1 and TRBJ1-3; D perhaps matches TRBD1 (5 bases). The CDR3 consists of 17 residues. Germline CDR1 MGHRA, CDR2 YSYEKL. Deletions cut 0 bases from V and 4 bases from J, with 16 bases between. CDR3 region: CASSQERGREGGNTIYF. DNA for the CDR3: TGCGCCAGCAGCCAAGAGAGAGGCAGGGAAGGGGGAAACACCATATATTTT.

The chain couples TRBV6-6 to TRBJ2-5; 7 bases are a match to TRBD1. There are 16 residues in the CDR3. Germline-derived CDR1 and CDR2 are MNHNY and SVGAGI (reference sequence). V trimming: 3 bases; J trimming: 4 bases; junction bases outside the gene matches: 11. CDR3 bases: TGTGCCAGCAGTTATAGAGGGACAGAAGTGGGAGAGACCCAGTACTTC. Protein product: CASSYRGTEVGETQYF.

The rearrangement joins TRBV19 to TRBJ2-3, with 10 bases that match TRBD1. The CDR3 extends over 15 amino acids. Trimming took 9 bases from V and 1 from J; bases not matched to a gene: 7. CDR1 is LNHDA and CDR2 is SQIVND in the germline V gene (reference sequence). CDR3 DNA sequence: TGTGCCAGCCGTGACAGGGGGCGAGGCACAGATACGCAGTATTTT. This sequence encodes CASRDRGRGTDTQYF.

The chain links TRBV18 to TRBJ2-7, with TRBD1 identical over 9 bases. Trimming at V came to 6 bases and at J to 0 bases, leaving 6 bases not matched to a gene. The length of the CDR3 is 15 residues. Germline lookup yields CDR1 KGHSH and CDR2 LQKENI. CDR3 DNA sequence: TGTGCCAGCTCCCCCGGGACAGGGAGCTCCTACGAGCAGTACGTC. Protein: CASSPGTGSSYEQYV.

The J gene is TRBJ1-3, the V gene TRBV3-1 (or the pseudogene TRBV3-2), with TRBD1 matching 9 bases. Trimming removed 0 bases from V and 8 bases from J; junction bases left unmatched: 11. In germline, CDR1 is LGHDT, CDR2 YNNKEL (reference sequence). The CDR3 is 17 residues long. The CDR3 nucleotides are TGTGCCAGCAGCCAAGATATTCCCGGGACAGGGAGAGACACCATATATTTT. This codes for CASSQDIPGTGRDTIYF.

The V gene is TRBV4-1, the J gene TRBJ1-1, with D possibly matching TRBD1 (5 bases). The CDR3 has 19 amino acids. Germline-derived CDR1 and CDR2 are MGHRA and YSYEKL. Between the trimmed V and J ends, which lost 1 base and 2 bases, there was a span of 23 bases. The CDR3 sequence is CASSQVNGLGNGGNTEAFF. The CDR3 nucleotides are TGCGCCAGCAGCCAAGTAAACGGACTTGGGAATGGGGGTAACACTGAAGCTTTCTTT.

This clone was seen a few times. The genes are TRBV29-1 and TRBJ1-2; D gene uncertain. Trimming pared 2 bases from V and 7 bases from J, leaving 5 bases between. This CDR3 contains 10 residues. Germline CDR1 reads SQVTM; CDR2 reads ANQGSEA. The chain's CDR3 is CSVESPGYTF. CDR3 bases: TGCAGCGTTGAATCCCCTGGCTACACCTTC.

This chain joins TRBV7-2 and TRBJ1-1, with D possibly matching TRBD1 (5 bases). V was trimmed by 5 bases and J by 8 bases, leaving 9 bases between them. This CDR3 has 11 residues. Germline V lookup: CDR1 SGHTA, CDR2 FQGNSA. CDR3 sequence: CASSRGVEAFF. For the CDR3, the DNA is TGTGCCAGCAGCCGGGGGGTGGAAGCTTTCTTT.

The genes are TRBV10-2 and TRBJ2-7; D is perhaps TRBD1 (5 bases). V lost 7 bases and J lost 0, with 13 bases in between. The CDR3 loop spans 14 amino acids. Germline V gene lookup returns CDR1 WSHSY and CDR2 SAAADI. CDR3 DNA: TGCGCCAGCACCAACAGGCCTAACTCCTACGAGCAGTACGTC. Amino acid sequence: CASTNRPNSYEQYV.

This clone was picked up a small number of times. This chain links TRBV7-3 with TRBJ2-2; D is unclear. V lost 5 bases, J lost 0 bases, and 10 bases lay in between. The CDR3 is made up of 15 amino acids. The germline V gene encodes CDR1 SGHTA and CDR2 FQGTGA. The CDR3 DNA sequence: TGTGCCAGCAGCCCCTCCCAGGCGAACACCGGGGAGCTGTTTTTT. Translating it yields CASSPSQANTGELFF. Filled out from reference TRBV7-3 and TRBJ2-2, the complete variable domain reads GAGVSQTPSNKVTEKGKYVELRCDPISGHTALYWYRQSLGQGPEFLIYFQGTGAADDSGLPNDRFFAVRPEGSVSTLKIQRTERGDSAVYLCASSPSQANTGELFFGEGSRLTVL.

The CDR3 nucleotides read TGCGCCAGCAGCTTGGGGCAGGGGTGGGATGAGCAGTTCTTC. It codes for CASSLGQGWDEQFF. The chain has TRBV5-1 and TRBJ2-1, with a tentative D call TRBD1 (6 bases). The CDR3 covers 14 residues. The germline CDR1 and CDR2 sequences are SGHRS and YFSETQ. V was shortened by 0 bases and J by 8 bases, with 12 bases between the two germline ends. The full variable domain, with the rest looked up from reference TRBV5-1 and TRBJ2-1, is KAGVTQTPRYLIKTRGQQVTLSCSPISGHRSVSWYQQTPGQGLQFLFEYFSETQRNKGNFPGRFSGRQFSNSRSEMNVSTLELGDSALYLCASSLGQGWDEQFFGPGTRLTVL.

The chain uses TRBV14 and TRBJ2-3; D may be TRBD1 (5 bases). CDR1 is SGHDN and CDR2 is FVKESK in the germline V gene. CDR3 length: 15 amino acids. Trimming shortened V by 2 bases and J by 5 bases, and 14 bases separated the two germline ends. In DNA, the CDR3 is TGTGCCAGCAGCCAATCTATTGGCAGGGTAGATACGCAGTATTTT. Protein: CASSQSIGRVDTQYF.

This chain uses TRBV9 with TRBJ1-6; D gene uncertain. Trimming removed 4 bases from V and 7 bases from J, with 15 bases in between. The CDR3 has 15 residues. CDR1 SGDLS and CDR2 YYNGEE come from the germline V gene. The chain's CDR3 is CASSPLGEGNSPLHF. The CDR3 DNA reads as TGTGCCAGCAGCCCCCTTGGGGAGGGCAATTCACCCCTCCACTTT.

The chain joins TRBV11-2 to TRBJ1-2; 8 nucleotides agree with TRBD1. V lost 5 bases and J lost 5; bases outside the gene matches: 13. The CDR3 consists of 16 residues. CDR1 and CDR2 from the germline V gene are SGHAT and FQNNGV. CDR3 DNA: TGTGCCAGCAGCCCACTACAAGACGGGACAGGTTATGGCTACACCTTC. Its translation is CASSPLQDGTGYGYTF.

The chain uses TRBV7-2 and TRBJ1-2; weak D call: TRBD1 (5 bases). The germline CDR1 and CDR2 sequences are SGHTA and FQGNSA. There are 13 residues in the CDR3. V was trimmed by 5 bases and J by 8 bases, leaving 15 bases between them. The CDR3 coding sequence is TGTGCCAGCAGCCCAGGAGGGGCCGCAGGCTACACCTTC. Its translation: CASSPGGAAGYTF.

This clone has just one count. The genes are TRBV2 and TRBJ1-4, with 8 bases fitting TRBD1. The V gene's germline CDR1 is SNHLY and CDR2 FYNNEI. This CDR3 spans 14 amino acids. V was pared by 6 bases and J by 0 bases, with 0 bases of the junction left unmatched. This CDR3 is CASRGQATNEKLFF. The DNA for the CDR3 is TGTGCCAGCAGGGGACAGGCAACTAATGAAAAACTGTTTTTT.

The V gene is TRBV18, the J gene TRBJ2-1; D unclear. The CDR3 has 15 amino acids. Trimming removed 3 bases at V and 4 bases at J, with 13 bases between. CDR1 and CDR2 (germline): KGHSH, LQKENI. CDR3 region: CASSPLLESYNEQFF. The CDR3 DNA reads TGTGCCAGCTCACCCCTCCTAGAGAGTTACAATGAGCAGTTCTTC.

This chain joins TRBV5-1 and TRBJ2-3; TRBD2 aligns across 11 bases. CDR1 and CDR2 (germline): SGHRS, YFSETQ. The length of the CDR3 is 14 residues. J lost 4 bases, V lost 4 bases, and 2 bases had no gene match. The DNA of the CDR3 is TGCGCCAGCAGCACGGGACTAGCGGCAGATACGCAGTATTTT. This gives the protein CASSTGLAADTQYF.